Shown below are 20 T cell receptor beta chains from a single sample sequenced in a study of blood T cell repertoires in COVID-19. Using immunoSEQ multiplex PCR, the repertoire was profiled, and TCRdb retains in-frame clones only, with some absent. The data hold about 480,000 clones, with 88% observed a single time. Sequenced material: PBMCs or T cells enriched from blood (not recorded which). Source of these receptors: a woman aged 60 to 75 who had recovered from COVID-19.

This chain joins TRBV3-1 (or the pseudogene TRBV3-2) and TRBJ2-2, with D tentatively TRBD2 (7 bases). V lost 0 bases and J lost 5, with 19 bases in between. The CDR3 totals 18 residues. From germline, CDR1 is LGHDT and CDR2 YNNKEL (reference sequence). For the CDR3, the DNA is TGTGCCAGCAGCCAAGATGGTATTTGGGGGGGGCAAACCGGGGAGCTGTTTTTT. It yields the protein CASSQDGIWGGQTGELFF.

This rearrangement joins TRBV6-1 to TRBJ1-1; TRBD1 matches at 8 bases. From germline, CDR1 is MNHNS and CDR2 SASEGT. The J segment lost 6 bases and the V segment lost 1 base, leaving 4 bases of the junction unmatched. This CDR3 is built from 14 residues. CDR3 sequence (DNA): TGTGCCAGCAGTGAAGGTAACAGGGGGGCTGAAGCTTTCTTT. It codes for CASSEGNRGAEAFF.

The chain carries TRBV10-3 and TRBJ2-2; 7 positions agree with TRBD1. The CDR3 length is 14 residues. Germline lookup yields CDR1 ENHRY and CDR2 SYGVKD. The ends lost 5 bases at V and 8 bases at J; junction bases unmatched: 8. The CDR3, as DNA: TGTGCCATCAGTCCCCCGGACAGGAGAGGGGAGCTGTTTTTT. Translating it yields CAISPPDRRGELFF.

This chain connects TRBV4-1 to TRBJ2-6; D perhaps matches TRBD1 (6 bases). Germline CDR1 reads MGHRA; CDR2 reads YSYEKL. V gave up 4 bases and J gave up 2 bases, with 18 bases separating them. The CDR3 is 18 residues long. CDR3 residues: CASSPLAGRTAGANVLTF. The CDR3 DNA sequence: TGCGCCAGCAGCCCCCTTGCAGGTAGGACAGCTGGGGCCAACGTCCTGACTTTC.

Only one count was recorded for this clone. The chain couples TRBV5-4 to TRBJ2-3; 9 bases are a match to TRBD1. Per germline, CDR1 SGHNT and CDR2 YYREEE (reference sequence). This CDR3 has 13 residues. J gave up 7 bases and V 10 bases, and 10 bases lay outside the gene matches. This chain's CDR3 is CAVRGQGENTQYF. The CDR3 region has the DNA TGTGCCGTTCGGGGACAGGGAGAAAATACGCAGTATTTT. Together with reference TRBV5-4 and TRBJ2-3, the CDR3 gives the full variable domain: ETGVTQSPTHLIKTRGQQVTLRCSSQSGHNTVSWYQQALGQGPQFIFQYYREEENGRGNFPPRFSGLQFPNYSSELNVNALELDDSALYLCAVRGQGENTQYFGPGTRLTVL.

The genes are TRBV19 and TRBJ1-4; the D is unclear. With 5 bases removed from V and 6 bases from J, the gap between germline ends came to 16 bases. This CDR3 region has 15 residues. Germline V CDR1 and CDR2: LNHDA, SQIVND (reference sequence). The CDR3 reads CASSGRKGEDEKLFF. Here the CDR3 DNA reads TGTGCCAGTAGTGGGCGAAAGGGAGAGGATGAAAAACTGTTTTTT. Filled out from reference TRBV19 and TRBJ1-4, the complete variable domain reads DGGITQSPKYLFRKEGQNVTLSCEQNLNHDAMYWYRQDPGQGLRLIYYSQIVNDFQKGDIAEGYSVSREKKESFPLTVTSAQKNPTAFYLCASSGRKGEDEKLFFGSGTQLSVL.

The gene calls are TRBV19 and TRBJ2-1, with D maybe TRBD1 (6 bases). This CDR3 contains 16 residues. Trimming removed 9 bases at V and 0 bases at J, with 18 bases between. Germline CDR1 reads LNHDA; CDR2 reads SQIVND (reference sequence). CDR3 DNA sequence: TGTGCCAGCCAAAACCTAGGGGGAAGCTCCTACAATGAGCAGTTCTTC. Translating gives CASQNLGGSSYNEQFF.

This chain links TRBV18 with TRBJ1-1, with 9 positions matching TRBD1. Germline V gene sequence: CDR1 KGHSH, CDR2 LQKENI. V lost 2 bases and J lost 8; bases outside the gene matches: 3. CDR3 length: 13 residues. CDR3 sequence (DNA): TGTGCCAGCTCACCAAGGGGACAGGGAGAAGCTTTCTTT. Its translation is CASSPRGQGEAFF.

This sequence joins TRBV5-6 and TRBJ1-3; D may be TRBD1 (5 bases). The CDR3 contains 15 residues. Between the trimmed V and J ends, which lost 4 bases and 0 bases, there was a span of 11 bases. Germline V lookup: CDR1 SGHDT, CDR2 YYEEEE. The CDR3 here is CASSARGSSGNTIYF. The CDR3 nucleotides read TGTGCCAGCAGCGCCCGGGGGAGCTCTGGAAACACCATATATTTT.

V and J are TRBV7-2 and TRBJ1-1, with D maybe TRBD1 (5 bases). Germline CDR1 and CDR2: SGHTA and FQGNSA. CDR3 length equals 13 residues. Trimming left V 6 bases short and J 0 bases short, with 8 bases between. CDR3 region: CASSYRMNTEAFF. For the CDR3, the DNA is TGTGCCAGCAGTTACAGGATGAACACTGAAGCTTTCTTT.

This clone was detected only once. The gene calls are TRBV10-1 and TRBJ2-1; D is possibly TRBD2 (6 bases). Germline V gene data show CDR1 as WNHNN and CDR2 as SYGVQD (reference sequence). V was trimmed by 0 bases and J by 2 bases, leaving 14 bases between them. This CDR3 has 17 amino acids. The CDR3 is CASSESLRGDTYNEQFF. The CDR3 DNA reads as TGCGCCAGCAGTGAGTCGCTGCGGGGCGACACCTACAATGAGCAGTTCTTC.

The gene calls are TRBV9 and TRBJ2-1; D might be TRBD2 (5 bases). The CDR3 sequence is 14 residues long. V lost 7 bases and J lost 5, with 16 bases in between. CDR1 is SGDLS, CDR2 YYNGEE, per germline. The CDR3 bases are TGTGCCAGCGGGCCGGGGTCTTCAAACAATGAGCAGTTCTTC. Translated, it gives CASGPGSSNNEQFF.

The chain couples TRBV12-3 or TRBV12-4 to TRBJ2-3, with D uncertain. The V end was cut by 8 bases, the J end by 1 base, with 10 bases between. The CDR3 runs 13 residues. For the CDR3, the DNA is TGTGCCAGCGGTTATTTCGGCACAGATACGCAGTATTTT. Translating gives CASGYFGTDTQYF.

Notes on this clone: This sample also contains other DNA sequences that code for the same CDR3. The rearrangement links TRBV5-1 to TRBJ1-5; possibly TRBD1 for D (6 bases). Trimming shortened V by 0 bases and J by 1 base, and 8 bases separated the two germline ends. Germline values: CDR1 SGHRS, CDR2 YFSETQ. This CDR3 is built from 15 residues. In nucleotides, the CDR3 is TGCGCCAGCAGCTTGGGGCAGGGGAGCAATCAGCCCCAGCATTTT. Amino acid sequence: CASSLGQGSNQPQHF.

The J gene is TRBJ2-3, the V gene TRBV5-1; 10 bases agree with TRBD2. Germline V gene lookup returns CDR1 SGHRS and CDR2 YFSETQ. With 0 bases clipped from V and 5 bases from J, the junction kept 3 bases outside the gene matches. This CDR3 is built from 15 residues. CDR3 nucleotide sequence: TGCGCCAGCAGCTTGGGACTAGCGGGCGGAGATACGCAGTATTTT. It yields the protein CASSLGLAGGDTQYF. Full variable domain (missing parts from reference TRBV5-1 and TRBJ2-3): KAGVTQTPRYLIKTRGQQVTLSCSPISGHRSVSWYQQTPGQGLQFLFEYFSETQRNKGNFPGRFSGRQFSNSRSEMNVSTLELGDSALYLCASSLGLAGGDTQYFGPGTRLTVL.

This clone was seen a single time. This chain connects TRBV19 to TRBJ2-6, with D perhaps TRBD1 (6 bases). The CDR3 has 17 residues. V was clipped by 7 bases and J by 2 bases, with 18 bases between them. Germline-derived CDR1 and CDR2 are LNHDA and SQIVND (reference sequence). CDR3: CASTNRAQYPGANVLTF. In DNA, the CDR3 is TGTGCCAGTACAAACAGGGCCCAGTACCCTGGGGCCAACGTCCTGACTTTC.

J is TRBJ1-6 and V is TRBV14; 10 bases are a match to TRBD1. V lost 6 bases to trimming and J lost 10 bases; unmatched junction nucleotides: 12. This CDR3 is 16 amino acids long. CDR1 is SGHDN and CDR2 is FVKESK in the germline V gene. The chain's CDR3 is CASRGWDRGAGSPLHF. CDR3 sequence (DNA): TGTGCCAGCAGAGGTTGGGACAGGGGCGCAGGGTCACCCCTCCACTTT.

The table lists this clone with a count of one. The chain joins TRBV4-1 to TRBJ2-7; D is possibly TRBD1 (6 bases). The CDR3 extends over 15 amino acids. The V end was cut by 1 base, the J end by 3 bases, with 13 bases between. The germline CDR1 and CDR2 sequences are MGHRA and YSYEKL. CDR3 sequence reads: CASSQGGTRGYEQYF. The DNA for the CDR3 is TGCGCCAGCAGCCAAGGAGGGACACGAGGCTACGAGCAGTACTTC.

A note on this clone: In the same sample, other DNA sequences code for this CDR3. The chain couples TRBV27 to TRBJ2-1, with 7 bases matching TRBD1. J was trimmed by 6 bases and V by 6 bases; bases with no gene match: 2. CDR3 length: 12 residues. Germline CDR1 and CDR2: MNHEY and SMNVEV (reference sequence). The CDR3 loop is CASRAGGNEQFF. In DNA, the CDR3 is TGTGCCAGCAGGGCAGGGGGCAATGAGCAGTTCTTC.

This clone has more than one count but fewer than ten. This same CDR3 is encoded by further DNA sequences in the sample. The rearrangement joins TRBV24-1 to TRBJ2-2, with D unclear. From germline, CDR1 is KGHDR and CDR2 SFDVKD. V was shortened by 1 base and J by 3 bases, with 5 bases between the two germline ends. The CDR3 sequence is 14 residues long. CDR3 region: CATSDFRDTGELFF. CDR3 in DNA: TGTGCCACCAGTGATTTTCGTGACACCGGGGAGCTGTTTTTT.